This T cell receptor (beta chain) was recorded in a study of control samples from healthy donors and cancer patients. The data were produced by immunoSEQ multiplex PCR, yet TCRdb's version contains in-frame clones alone and is incomplete. This specimen shows approximately 190,000 clones; the ten leading clones hold roughly 2%. Material: blood. This clonotype was sampled from a woman in her thirties in good health.

This chain's CDR3 is CASRGSPNEKLFF. The CDR3 DNA sequence: TGCGCCAGCAGGGGCAGCCCTAATGAAAAACTGTTTTTT. V gene TRBV10-2 combines with J gene TRBJ1-4; no clear D. Germline CDR1 is WSHSY and CDR2 is SAAADI. With 6 bases removed from V and 3 bases from J, the gap between germline ends came to 8 bases. The CDR3 has 13 amino acids.